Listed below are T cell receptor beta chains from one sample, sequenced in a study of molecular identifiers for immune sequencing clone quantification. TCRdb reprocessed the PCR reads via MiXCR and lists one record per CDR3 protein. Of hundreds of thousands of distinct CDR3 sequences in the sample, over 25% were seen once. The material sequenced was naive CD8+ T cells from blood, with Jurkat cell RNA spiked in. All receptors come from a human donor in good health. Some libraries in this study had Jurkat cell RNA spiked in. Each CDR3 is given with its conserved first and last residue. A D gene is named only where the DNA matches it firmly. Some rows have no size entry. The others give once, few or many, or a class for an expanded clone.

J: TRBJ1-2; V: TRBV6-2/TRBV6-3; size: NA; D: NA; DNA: TGTGCCAGCAGTCTGATGGAGGTCCTTTATTATGGCTACACCTTC; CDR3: CASSLMEVLYYGYTF
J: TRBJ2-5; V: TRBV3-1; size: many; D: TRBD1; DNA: TGTGCCAGCAGCCAGACAGGGGACGGAGAGACCCAGTACTTC; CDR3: CASSQTGDGETQYF
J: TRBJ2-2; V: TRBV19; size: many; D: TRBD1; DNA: TGTGCCAGTAGTCTAAGACAGGGGAACACCGGGGAGCTGTTTTTT; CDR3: CASSLRQGNTGELFF
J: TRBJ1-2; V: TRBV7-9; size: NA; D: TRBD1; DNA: TGTGCCAGCAGCTTACCGAGGACAGGGGCCTATGGCTACACCTTC; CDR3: CASSLPRTGAYGYTF
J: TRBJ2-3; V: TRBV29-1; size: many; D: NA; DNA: TGCAGCGTTGAAGCAGATACGCAGTATTTT; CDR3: CSVEADTQYF
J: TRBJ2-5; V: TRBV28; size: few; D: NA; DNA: TGTGCCAGCAGTTTATCTCAGGGTGAGACCCAGTACTTC; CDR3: CASSLSQGETQYF
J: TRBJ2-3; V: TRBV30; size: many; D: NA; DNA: TGTGCCTGGAGTACAGGGATAGGCACAGATACGCAGTATTTT; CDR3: CAWSTGIGTDTQYF
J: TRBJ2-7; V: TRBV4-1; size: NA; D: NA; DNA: TGCGCCAGCAGCCAAGACACTTCTAGGGAGCAGTACTTC; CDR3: CASSQDTSREQYF
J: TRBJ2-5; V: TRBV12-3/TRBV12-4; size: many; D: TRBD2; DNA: TGTGCCAGCAGCCCCGGGGCTCGACTAGCGGGGGGCCACGTCCAAGAGACCCAGTACTTC; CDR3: CASSPGARLAGGHVQETQYF
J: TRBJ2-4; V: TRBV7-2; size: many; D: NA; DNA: TGTGCCAGCAGCTTAGCGGGGACTCCTAAGTACTTC; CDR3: CASSLAGTPKYF
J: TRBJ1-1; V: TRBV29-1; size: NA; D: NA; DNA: TGCAGCGTTGTAATTTACAGAAAACAAAAGAACACTAAAGCTTTCTTT; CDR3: CSVVIYRKQKNTKAFF
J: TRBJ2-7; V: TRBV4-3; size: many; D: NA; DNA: TGCGCCAGCAGCCAAGAAGGGGTCGGACCCTACGAGCAGTACTTC; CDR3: CASSQEGVGPYEQYF
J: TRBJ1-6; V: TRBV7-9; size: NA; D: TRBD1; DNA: TGTGCCAGCAGCTCGGCCGGGACAGATAATTCACCCCTCCACTTT; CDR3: CASSSAGTDNSPLHF
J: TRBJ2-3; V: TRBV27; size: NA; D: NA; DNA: TGTGCCAGCAGTTCGGGACAAGCGGGACCCACAGATACGCAGTATTTT; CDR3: CASSSGQAGPTDTQYF
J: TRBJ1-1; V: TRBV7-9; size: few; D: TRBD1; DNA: TGTGCCAGCAGCTCGTCCGACAGGGATAACACTGAAGCTTTCTTT; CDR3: CASSSSDRDNTEAFF
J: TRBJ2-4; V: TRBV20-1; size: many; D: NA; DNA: TGCAGTGCTAGAGAACAGGGCTCAGCCAAAAACATTCAGTACTTC; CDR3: CSAREQGSAKNIQYF
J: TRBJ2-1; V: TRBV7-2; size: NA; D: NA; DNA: TGTGCCAGCAGCTTAGGGGGGCTACTACATCGGGATGAGCAGTTCTTC; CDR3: CASSLGGLLHRDEQFF
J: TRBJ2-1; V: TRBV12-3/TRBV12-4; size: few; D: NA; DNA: TGTGCCAGCAGCCAGGACCGTGGGACTCCCGGGCACAATGAGCAGTTCTTC; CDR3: CASSQDRGTPGHNEQFF
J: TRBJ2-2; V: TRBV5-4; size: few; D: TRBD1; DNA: TGTGCCAGCAGCTTGATCGGCAGGGGGCCCGGGGAGCTGGTTTTT; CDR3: CASSLIGRGPGELVF
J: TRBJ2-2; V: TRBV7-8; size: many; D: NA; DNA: TGTGCCAGCGTCGCAGGGGCCTTAAACACCGGGGAGCTGTTTTTT; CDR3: CASVAGALNTGELFF
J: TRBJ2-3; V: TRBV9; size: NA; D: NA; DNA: TGTGCCGGCAGCGTTAGCTATCAAGATACGCAGTATTTT; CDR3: CAGSVSYQDTQYF
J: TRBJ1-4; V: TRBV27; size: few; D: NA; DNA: TGTGCCAGCAGTTTAGTAGGGGGGGGTGAAAAACTGTTTTTT; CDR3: CASSLVGGGEKLFF
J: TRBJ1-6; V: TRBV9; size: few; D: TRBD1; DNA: TGTGCCAGCAGCACAGGGACAGGGTATAATTCACCCCTCCACTTT; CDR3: CASSTGTGYNSPLHF
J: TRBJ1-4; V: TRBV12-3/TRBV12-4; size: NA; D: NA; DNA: TGTGCCAGCAGTTTATTCAAACCAACTAATGAAAAACTGTTTTTT; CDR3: CASSLFKPTNEKLFF
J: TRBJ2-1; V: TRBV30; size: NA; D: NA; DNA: TGTGCCTGGAATTCCTACAATGAGCAGTTCTTC; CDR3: CAWNSYNEQFF
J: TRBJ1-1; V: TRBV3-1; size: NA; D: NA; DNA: TGTGCCAGCAGCCAAGATCGGGGGGAAACTGAAGCTTTCTTT; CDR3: CASSQDRGETEAFF
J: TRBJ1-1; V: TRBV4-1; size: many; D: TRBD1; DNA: TGCGCCAGCAGCCAAGCGACAGGGGACCTTGGCACTGAAGCTTTCTTT; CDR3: CASSQATGDLGTEAFF
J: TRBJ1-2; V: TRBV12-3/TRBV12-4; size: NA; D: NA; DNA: TGTGCCAGCAGTAAAGGGACGGGGTTGGGTCTAACCTATGGCTACACCTTC; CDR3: CASSKGTGLGLTYGYTF
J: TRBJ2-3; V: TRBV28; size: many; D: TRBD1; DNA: TGTGCCAGCAGTTTATCGGGACAGACGAACACTGATACGCAGTATTTT; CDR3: CASSLSGQTNTDTQYF
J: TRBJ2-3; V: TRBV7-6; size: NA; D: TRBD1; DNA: TGTGCCAACAGCGGGGGACAGGGGCTCGATACGCAGTATTTT; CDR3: CANSGGQGLDTQYF
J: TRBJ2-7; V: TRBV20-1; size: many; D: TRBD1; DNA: TGCAGTGCTAGGGACCGGGACAGAGTCCCCTACGAGCAGTACTTC; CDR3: CSARDRDRVPYEQYF
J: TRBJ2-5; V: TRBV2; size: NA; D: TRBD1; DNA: TGTGCCATCAGGACAGGGGTCCAAGAGACCCGGTACTTC; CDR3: CAIRTGVQETRYF
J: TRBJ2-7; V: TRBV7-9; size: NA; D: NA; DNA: TGTGCCAGCAGCTATGGACAGACTTACTCCTACGAGCAGTACTTC; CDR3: CASSYGQTYSYEQYF
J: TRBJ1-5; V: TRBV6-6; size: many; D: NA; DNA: TGTGCCAGCATCCGTTCATACAATCAGCCCCAGCATTTT; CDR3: CASIRSYNQPQHF
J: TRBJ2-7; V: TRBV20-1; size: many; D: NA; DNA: TGCAGTGCGATGACAGGTCACGAGCAGTACTTC; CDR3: CSAMTGHEQYF
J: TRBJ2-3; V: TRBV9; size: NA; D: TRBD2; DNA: TGTGCCAGCAGCGTGGCAGCGGGGAGTAGCGGGGCCTCAGATACGCAGTATTTT; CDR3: CASSVAAGSSGASDTQYF
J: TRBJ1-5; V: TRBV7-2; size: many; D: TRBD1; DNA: TGTGCCAGCAGCTTATGGACAGGGCACAATCAGCCCCAGCATTTT; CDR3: CASSLWTGHNQPQHF
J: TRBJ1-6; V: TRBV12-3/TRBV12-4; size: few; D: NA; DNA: TGTGCCAGCAGGCCCGAACTCACAGGGCTCCTCCACTTT; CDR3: CASRPELTGLLHF
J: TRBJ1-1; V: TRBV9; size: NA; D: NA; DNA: TGTGCCAGCAGCGCGGGGACCTCCTCAGGCACTGAAGCTTTCTTT; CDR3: CASSAGTSSGTEAFF
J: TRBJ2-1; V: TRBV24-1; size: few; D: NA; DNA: TGTGCCACCGAATGGGGCCGTGAGCAGTTCTTC; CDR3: CATEWGREQFF
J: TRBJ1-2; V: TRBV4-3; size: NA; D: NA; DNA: TGCGCCAGCAGCCAATATGGCGGATGGGGGGAGGACTATGGCTACACCTTC; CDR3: CASSQYGGWGEDYGYTF
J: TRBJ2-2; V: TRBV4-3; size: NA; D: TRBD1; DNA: TGCGCCAGCAGCCAAGTAGCAGGGGGCAGGCAGGACACCGGGGAGCTGTTTTTT; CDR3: CASSQVAGGRQDTGELFF